This T cell receptor (beta chain) was sequenced for a study of shared T cell receptors in the human thymus. The assay was immunoSEQ multiplex PCR, and TCRdb's table has in-frame clones only and misses some. The sample has under 700,000 clones; around 82% are singletons. A further study also used this sample, focusing on human thymus T cells. This second study says: The donor group consisted of healthy Finnish infants who were having corrective surgery for congenital heart defects. Corrective heart surgery yielded the resections from which the thymus tissue came. Biased V and J segment usage appeared in thymus and peripheral blood. As related research reported, thymic repertoires overlapped highly among unrelated individuals.

The clonotype originates from a boy under three years old with a congenital heart defect. The sample comprised thymocytes.

The CDR3 DNA reads TGTGCCAGCAGCGCTAGACAGAAACTGAACACTGAAGCTTTCTTT. Protein sequence: CASSARQKLNTEAFF. V usage is TRBV9 and J usage is TRBJ1-1; TRBD1 is a possible D gene (5 bases). V lost 3 bases and J 0 bases, leaving 12 bases between the germline ends. Germline CDR1 and CDR2: SGDLS and YYNGEE. This CDR3 has 15 residues.